Detailed here is one T cell receptor beta chain. Its antigen remains unknown. CDR1 and CDR2 (germline): SGHKS, YYEKEE (reference sequence). The CDR3 loop spans 19 amino acids. Trimming removed 1 base at V and 0 bases at J, with 22 bases between. TCR beta CDR3 sequences were amplified from RNA transcripts. The HTBI set primed first-round TCR CDR3 RT-PCR. From the multiplex PCR reads, TCRdb called clonotypes with MiXCR, one entry per CDR3 protein. The table has hundreds of thousands of distinct CDR3 sequences, 12% to 15% seen once. It was considered stable Graves' hyperthyroidism when ophthalmopathy did not progress within 18 months. Clinical symptoms, serum thyroxine, TRAb, thyroid ultrasound and orbital computed tomography informed diagnoses. Isolation of PBMCs was performed on 8.5 to 10 ml fresh peripheral blood. The data originate from a study of T cells in Graves' hyperthyroidism and ophthalmopathy. Study findings and constraints: A 13 V-J model separated ophthalmopathy from stable hyperthyroidism.

The origin of this receptor is a woman aged 18-29 years with Graves' hyperthyroidism. Sequencing was carried out using blood. The genes are TRBV5-5 and TRBJ2-5, with D possibly TRBD2 on 6 matching bases. The CDR3: CASSLYSPLGGPYQETQYF. The CDR3 region has the DNA TGTGCCAGCAGCTTGTATTCCCCCCTAGGAGGGCCGTACCAAGAGACCCAGTACTTC.